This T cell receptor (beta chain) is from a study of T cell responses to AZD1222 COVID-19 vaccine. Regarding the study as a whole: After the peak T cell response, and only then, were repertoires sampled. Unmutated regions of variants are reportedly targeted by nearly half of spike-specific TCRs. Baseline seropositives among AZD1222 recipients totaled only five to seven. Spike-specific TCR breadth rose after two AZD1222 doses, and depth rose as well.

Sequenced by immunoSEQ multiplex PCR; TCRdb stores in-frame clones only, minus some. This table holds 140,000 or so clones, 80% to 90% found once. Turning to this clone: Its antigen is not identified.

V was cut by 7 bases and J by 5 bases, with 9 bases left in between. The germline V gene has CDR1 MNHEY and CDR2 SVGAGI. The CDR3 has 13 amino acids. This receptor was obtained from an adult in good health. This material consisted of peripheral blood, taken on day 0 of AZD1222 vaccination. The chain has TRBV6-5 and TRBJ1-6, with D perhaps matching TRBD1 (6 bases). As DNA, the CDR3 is TGTGCCAGCAACGGACAGAATAATTCACCCCTCCACTTT. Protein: CASNGQNNSPLHF.